This T cell receptor beta chain was found in a study of blood T cell repertoires in COVID-19. This clone was detected a few times. CDR1 and CDR2 (germline): LGHNT, FRNRAP. The CDR3 is 15 amino acids. The ends were cut back, 6 bases at V and 0 bases at J, with 12 bases in the middle. Patients at the Seattle site were enrolled during active infection and followed longitudinally. In the original analysis: Estimated nucleated cell counts came from reference gene primer amplification. Profiling relied on immunoSEQ multiplex PCR, and the TCRdb table lists in-frame clones only, not all of them. D and trimming come from the DNA, and the V and J calls and clone size come from that table. The table has more than 200,000 clones, around 89% seen once.

This chain joins TRBV12-5 and TRBJ1-5, with D uncertain. The sample taken for sequencing was peripheral blood. This clonotype was sampled from a man aged 30 to 45 with COVID-19, enrolled during active disease. The CDR3 region has the DNA TGTGCTAGTGGCCAGAGCGGGGTTAGCAATCAGCCCCAGCATTTT. It specifies CASGQSGVSNQPQHF.